This T cell receptor beta chain was identified during a study of long-term antiretroviral therapy in people with HIV. Points from the study as a whole: Repertoires looked antigen-experienced, with only a slight naive shift after ART. Before ART, certain clones expanded, and these dominated the repertoire at all time points. The blood, collected between about 2004 and 2017, was possibly taken under older ART regimens.

It was version v3.0 of the immunoSEQ assay that was run at survey level. Produced via immunoSEQ multiplex PCR; TCRdb's table is partial and in-frame only. The sample holds about 9,700 clones, around 75% seen once. At least one PBMC sample before ART and at least two after were required. V dropped 3 bases and J dropped 4 bases, with 9 bases sitting between them. The CDR3 spans 14 residues. Germline-derived CDR1 and CDR2 are LNHDA and SQIVND (reference sequence). With regard to this clone: The antigen remains unidentified.

The clonotype originates from a man aged 40-55 years with HIV. The starting material was unsorted PBMCs, obtained 1.8 years before starting antiretroviral therapy. V usage is TRBV19 and J usage is TRBJ1-4; perhaps TRBD1 as D (5 bases). The CDR3 sequence: CASSIGQGNEKLFF. CDR3 DNA sequence: TGTGCCAGTAGTATTGGGCAGGGTAATGAAAAACTGTTTTTT.